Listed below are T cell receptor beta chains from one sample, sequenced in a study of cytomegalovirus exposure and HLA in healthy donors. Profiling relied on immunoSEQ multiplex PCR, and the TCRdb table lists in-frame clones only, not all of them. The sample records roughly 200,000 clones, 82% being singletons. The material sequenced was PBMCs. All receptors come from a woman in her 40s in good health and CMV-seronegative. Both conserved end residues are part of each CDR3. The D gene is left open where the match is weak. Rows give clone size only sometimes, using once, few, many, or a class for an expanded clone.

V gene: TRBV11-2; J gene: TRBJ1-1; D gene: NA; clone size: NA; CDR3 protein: CASSPAGNTEAFF; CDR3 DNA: TGTGCCAGCAGCCCAGCAGGGAACACTGAAGCTTTCTTT
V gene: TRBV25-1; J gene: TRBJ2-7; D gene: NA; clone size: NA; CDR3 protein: CASSDLDSHYEQYF; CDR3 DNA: TGTGCCAGCAGTGATTTAGACAGCCACTACGAGCAGTACTTC
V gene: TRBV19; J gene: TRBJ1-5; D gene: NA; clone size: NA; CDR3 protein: CASSIGRTLRPQHF; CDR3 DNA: TGTGCCAGTAGTATAGGACGGACATTGAGGCCCCAGCATTTT
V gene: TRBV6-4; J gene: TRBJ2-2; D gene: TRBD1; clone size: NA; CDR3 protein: CASSRQGAPTGELFF; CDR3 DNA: TGTGCCAGCAGTCGACAGGGGGCGCCCACCGGGGAGCTGTTTTTT
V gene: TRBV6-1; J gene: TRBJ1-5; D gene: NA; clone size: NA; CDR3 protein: CASSEAGRQPQHF; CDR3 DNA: TGTGCCAGCAGTGAGGCAGGGCGCCAGCCCCAGCATTTT
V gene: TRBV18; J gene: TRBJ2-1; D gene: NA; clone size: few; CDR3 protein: CASSPPILTDEQFF; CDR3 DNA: TGTGCCAGCTCACCACCCATCCTAACCGATGAGCAGTTCTTC
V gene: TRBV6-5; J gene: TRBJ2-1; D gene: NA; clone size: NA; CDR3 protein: CASSSAGAEGNEQFF; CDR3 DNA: TGTGCCAGCAGTTCAGCAGGTGCTGAAGGCAATGAGCAGTTCTTC
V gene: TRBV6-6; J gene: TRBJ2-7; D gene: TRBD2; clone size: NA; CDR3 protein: CASSYGGRVYEQYF; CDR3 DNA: TGTGCCAGCAGTTACGGCGGGAGGGTGTACGAGCAGTACTTC
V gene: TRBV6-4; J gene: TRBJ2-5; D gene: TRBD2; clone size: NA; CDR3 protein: CASSDPEGPAGGREQYF; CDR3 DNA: TGTGCCAGCAGTGACCCCGAAGGGCCAGCGGGAGGGAGGGAGCAGTACTTC
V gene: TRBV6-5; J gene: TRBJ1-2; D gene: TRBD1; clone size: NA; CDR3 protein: CASSYSIRQGAHGYTF; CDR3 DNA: TGTGCCAGCAGTTACTCGATAAGGCAGGGGGCGCATGGCTACACCTTC